Sequencing of this TCR beta chain was carried out in a study of blood T cell repertoires in COVID-19. This clone occurred many times. Generated by immunoSEQ multiplex PCR, the TCRdb table keeps only in-frame clones and is missing some. This sample has 250,000 to 300,000 clones, with less than 90% found just once. The CDR3 consists of 13 residues. V was pared by 8 bases and J by 8 bases, with 15 bases between. Germline CDR1 and CDR2: SGHTA and FQGNSA. V gene TRBV7-2 combines with J gene TRBJ1-4; D may be TRBD1 (6 bases). The sequence came from a man in his fifties or sixties who had recovered from COVID-19. Sequences were obtained from peripheral blood. CDR3 DNA sequence: TGTGCCAGCGCCCGGGGGGCAGGGGAAAAACTGTTTTTT. Residues: CASARGAGEKLFF.